This T cell receptor (beta chain) was found in a study of STAT3 mutations in large granular lymphocyte leukemia. Study details: Over half of T-LGLL patients had one or more immunosuppressive regimens.

CDR1 is KGHSH, CDR2 LQKENI, per germline. The CDR3 has 12 residues. V was pared by 3 bases and J by 7 bases, with 10 bases between. To note about this clone: Its antigen is unknown.

TCRdb keeps only in-frame clones here, not all; method: immunoSEQ multiplex PCR. The sample yields 15,000 to 19,000 clones, around 90% seen once. Study findings and constraints: Every T-cell large granular lymphocyte leukemia patient had at least one immunodominant TCR beta clonotype. In several patients, dominant TCR clone burden exceeded STAT3 mutant burden. Clonal expansion was inferred from samples taken at other timepoints. Persisting codominant clonotypes may have hidden a small pathogenic clone.

The receptor comes from a woman aged 45-60 years with T-cell large granular lymphocyte leukemia. Some clones in this sample may be carry-over from other donors' samples. V usage is TRBV18 and J usage is TRBJ2-7; D call uncertain. Sequencing input: peripheral blood mononuclear cells. Here the CDR3 DNA reads TGTGCCAGCTCACCTACGCGTGGGGAGCAGTACTTC. Translated, it gives CASSPTRGEQYF.